This T cell receptor beta chain was sequenced during a study of T-cell reconstitution after alpha-beta-depleted transplantation in children. Study-wide findings and caveats: Reports say that about two months after transplant, the alpha-beta T cells came out of several hundred graft clones that had expanded. At day 60, the high TCRbeta diversity found in some patients originated from recipient T cells and thymic progenitors that had survived. T-cell numbers and diversity, one year after transplant, stemmed largely from T cells that were newly produced.

This CDR3 region has 19 residues. The germline gives CDR1 MNHEY, CDR2 SVGEGT. V lost 8 bases to trimming and J lost 0 bases; unmatched junction nucleotides: 18. On this clonotype: What it recognizes is unknown.

The authors prepared the TCRbeta library with unique molecular identifiers. TCRdb reprocessed the PCR reads via MiXCR and lists one record per CDR3 protein. The sample holds 440,000 or so distinct CDR3 sequences, around 46% seen once. This clonotype originated in a girl aged 2-9 years with aplastic anemia, due to receive a stem cell transplant. The genes are TRBV6-2 or TRBV6-3 and TRBJ2-4; TRBD2 agrees at 8 bases. Source: PBMCs, taken before TCRalphabeta/CD19-depleted stem cell transplant. Here the CDR3 reads CASLPRAIGLAGAKNIQYF. Written as DNA, the CDR3 is TGTGCCAGCCTTCCCCGGGCAATCGGGCTAGCGGGAGCCAAAAACATTCAGTACTTC.